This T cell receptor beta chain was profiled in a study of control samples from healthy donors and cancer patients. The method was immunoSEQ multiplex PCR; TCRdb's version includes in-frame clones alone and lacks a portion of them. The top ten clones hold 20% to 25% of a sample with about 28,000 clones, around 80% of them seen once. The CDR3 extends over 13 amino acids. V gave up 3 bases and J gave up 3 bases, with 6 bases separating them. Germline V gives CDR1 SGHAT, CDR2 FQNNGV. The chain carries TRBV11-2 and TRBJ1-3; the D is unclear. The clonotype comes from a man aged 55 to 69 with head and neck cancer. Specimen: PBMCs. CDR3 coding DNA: TGTGCCAGCAGCTTGCCAGGTGGAAACACCATATATTTT. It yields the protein CASSLPGGNTIYF.